This T cell receptor beta chain is drawn from a study of read filtering for tumor transcriptome and immune sequencing. Many counts were recorded for this clonotype. As yet, its antigen is unknown. The study, taken as a whole, reports: Sorted CD138-negative bone marrow cells were not purified T cells. Compared with RNA-seq, IR-seq gave much higher clonotype depth and reliability.

Trimming took off 1 base at V and 3 bases at J, with 16 bases between the two ends. This CDR3 is 17 amino acids long. The germline V gene has CDR1 SGHTA and CDR2 FQGNSA. This library used approximately 370 ng RNA and molecular barcoded adaptors spanning alpha/delta and beta/gamma chains. TCRdb reanalysed the reads using MiXCR and keeps one entry per CDR3 protein. The repertoire holds roughly 68,000 distinct CDR3 sequences, roughly 13% seen once, with over 40% in the top ten. The material sequenced was a population of CD138-negative cells sorted from bone marrow. The chain combines TRBV7-2 with TRBJ2-1; D is ambiguous. This clonotype was obtained from a donor over 35 with multiple myeloma. The CDR3 sequence is CASSLGIRLPHYNEQFF. In DNA form, the CDR3 reads TGTGCCAGCAGCTTAGGGATTAGGTTGCCTCACTACAATGAGCAGTTCTTC.